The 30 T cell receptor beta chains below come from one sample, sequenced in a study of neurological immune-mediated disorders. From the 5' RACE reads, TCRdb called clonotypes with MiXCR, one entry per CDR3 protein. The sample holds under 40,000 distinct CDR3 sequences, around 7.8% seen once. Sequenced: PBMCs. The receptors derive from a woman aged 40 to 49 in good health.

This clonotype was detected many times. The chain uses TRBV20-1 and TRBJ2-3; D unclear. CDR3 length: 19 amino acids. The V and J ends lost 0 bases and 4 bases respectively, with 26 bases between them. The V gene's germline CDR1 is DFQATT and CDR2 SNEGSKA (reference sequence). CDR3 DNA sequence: TGCAGTGCTAGAGATACGAGGCTAACTTCTTCCGTTGGGGCAGATACGCAGTATTTT. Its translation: CSARDTRLTSSVGADTQYF.

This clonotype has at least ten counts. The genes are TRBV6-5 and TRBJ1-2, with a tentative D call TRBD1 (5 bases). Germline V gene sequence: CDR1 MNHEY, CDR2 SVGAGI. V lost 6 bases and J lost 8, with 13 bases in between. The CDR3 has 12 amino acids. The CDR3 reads CASRGTGGGYTF. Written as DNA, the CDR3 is TGTGCCAGCAGGGGTACGGGGGGAGGCTACACCTTC.

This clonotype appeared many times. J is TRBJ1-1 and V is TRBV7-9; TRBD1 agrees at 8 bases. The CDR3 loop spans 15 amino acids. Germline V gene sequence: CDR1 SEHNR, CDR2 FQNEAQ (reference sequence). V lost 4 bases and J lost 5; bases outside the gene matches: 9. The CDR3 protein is CASSSPRGLGTEAFF. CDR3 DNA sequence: TGTGCCAGCAGCTCACCCAGGGGGCTGGGAACTGAAGCTTTCTTT.

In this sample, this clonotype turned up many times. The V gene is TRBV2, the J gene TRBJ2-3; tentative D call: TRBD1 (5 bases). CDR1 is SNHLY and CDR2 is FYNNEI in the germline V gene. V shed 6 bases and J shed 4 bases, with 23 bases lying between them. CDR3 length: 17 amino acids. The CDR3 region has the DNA TGTGCCAGCAGGCCCCGGACGAATCCCGAAGGGGCAGATACGCAGTATTTT. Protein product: CASRPRTNPEGADTQYF.

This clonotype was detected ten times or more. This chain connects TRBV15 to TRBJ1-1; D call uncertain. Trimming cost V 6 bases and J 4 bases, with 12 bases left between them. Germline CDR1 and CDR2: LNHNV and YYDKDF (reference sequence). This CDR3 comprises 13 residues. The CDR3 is CATSPDSGTEAFF. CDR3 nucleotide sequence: TGTGCCACCAGTCCGGACTCGGGCACTGAAGCTTTCTTT.

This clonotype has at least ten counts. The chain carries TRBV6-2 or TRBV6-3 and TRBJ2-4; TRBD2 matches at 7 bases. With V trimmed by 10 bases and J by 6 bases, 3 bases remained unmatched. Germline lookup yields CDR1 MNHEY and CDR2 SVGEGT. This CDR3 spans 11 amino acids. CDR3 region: CAISSGNIQYF. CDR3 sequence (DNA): TGTGCCATCTCTAGCGGAAACATTCAGTACTTC.

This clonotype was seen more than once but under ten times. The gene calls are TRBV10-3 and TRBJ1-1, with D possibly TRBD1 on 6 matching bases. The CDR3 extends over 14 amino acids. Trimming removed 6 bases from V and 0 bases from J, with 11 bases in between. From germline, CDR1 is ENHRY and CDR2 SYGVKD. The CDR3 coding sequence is TGTGCCATCAGCCTGGACAGCTTGAACACTGAAGCTTTCTTT. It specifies CAISLDSLNTEAFF.

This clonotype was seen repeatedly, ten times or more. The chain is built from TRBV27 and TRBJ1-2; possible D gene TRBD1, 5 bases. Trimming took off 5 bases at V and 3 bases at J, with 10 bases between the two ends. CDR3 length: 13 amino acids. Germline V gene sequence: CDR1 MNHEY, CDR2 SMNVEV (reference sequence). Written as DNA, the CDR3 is TGTGCCAGCAGTCCCAGGGAGGACTATGGCTACACCTTC. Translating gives CASSPREDYGYTF.

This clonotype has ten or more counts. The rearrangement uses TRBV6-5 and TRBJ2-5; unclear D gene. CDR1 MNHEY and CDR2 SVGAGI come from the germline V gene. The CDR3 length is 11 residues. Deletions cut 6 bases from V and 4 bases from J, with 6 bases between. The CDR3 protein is CASRYTETQYF. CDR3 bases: TGTGCCAGCAGATATACAGAGACCCAGTACTTC.

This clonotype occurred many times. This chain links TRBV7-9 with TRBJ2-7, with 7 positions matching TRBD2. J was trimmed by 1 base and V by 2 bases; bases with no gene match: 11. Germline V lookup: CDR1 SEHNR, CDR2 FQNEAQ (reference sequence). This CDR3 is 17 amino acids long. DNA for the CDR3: TGTGCCAGCAGCTTACTTGTCGCGGGAGAACCTTCCTACGAGCAGTACGTC. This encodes CASSLLVAGEPSYEQYV.

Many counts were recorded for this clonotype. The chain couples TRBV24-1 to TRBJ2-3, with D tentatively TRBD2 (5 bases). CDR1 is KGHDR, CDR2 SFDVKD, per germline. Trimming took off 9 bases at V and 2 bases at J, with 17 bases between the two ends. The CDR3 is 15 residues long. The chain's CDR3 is CATSTGKRSTDTQYF. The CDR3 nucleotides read TGTGCCACCTCAACCGGGAAAAGATCCACAGATACGCAGTATTTT.

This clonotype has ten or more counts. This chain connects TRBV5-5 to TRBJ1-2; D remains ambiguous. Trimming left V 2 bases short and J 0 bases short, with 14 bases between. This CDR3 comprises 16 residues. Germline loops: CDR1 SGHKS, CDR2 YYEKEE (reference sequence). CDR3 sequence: CASSFFRGTTNYGYTF. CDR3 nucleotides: TGTGCCAGCAGCTTTTTCAGAGGAACCACTAACTATGGCTACACCTTC.

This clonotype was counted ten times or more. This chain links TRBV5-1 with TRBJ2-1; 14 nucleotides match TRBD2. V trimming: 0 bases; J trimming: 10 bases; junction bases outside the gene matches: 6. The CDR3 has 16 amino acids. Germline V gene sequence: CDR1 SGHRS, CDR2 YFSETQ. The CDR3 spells CASSLGTSGGTMEQFF. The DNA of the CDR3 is TGCGCCAGCAGCTTGGGGACTAGCGGGGGGACTATGGAGCAGTTCTTC.

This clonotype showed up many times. The DNA for the CDR3 is TGTGCCAGCACGGCAGATACGCAGTATTTT. Translating it yields CASTADTQYF. The chain combines TRBV6-5 with TRBJ2-3; D is unresolved. The CDR3 covers 10 residues. Trimming pared 7 bases from V and 4 bases from J, leaving 3 bases between. The germline gives CDR1 MNHEY, CDR2 SVGAGI.

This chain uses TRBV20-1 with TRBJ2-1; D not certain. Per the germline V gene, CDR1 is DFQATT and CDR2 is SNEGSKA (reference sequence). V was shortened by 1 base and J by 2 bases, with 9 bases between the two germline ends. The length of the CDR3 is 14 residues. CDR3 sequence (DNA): TGCAGTGCTAGAGGGCAGGAGCCCTACAATGAGCAGTTCTTC. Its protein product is CSARGQEPYNEQFF.

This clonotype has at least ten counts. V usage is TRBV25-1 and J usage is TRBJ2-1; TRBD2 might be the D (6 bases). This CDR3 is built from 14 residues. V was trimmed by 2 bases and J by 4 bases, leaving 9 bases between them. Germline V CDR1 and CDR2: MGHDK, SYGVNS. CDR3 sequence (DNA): TGTGCCAGCAGTGAACCCCGGGGGTACAATGAGCAGTTCTTC. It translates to CASSEPRGYNEQFF.

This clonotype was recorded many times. CDR3 sequence: CASVARTGSYEQYF. The CDR3 DNA follows: TGTGCCAGCGTCGCAAGGACGGGCTCCTACGAGCAGTACTTC. This rearrangement joins TRBV12-3 or TRBV12-4 to TRBJ2-7; D not resolved. CDR3 length: 14 residues. Trimming stripped 8 bases from V and 0 bases from J, with 14 bases between.

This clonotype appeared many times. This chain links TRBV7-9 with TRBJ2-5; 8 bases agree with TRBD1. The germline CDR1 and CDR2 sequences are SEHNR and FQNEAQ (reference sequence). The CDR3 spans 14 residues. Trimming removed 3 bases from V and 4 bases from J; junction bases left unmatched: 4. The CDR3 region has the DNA TGTGCCAGCAGCTTTCCCGACAGGGGAGAGACCCAGTACTTC. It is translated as CASSFPDRGETQYF.

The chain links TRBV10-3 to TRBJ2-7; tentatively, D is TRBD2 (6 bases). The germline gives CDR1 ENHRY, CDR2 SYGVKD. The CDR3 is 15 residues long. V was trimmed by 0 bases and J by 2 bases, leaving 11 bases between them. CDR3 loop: CAISESSGPPYEQYF. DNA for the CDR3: TGTGCCATCAGTGAGTCGAGCGGGCCCCCCTACGAGCAGTACTTC.

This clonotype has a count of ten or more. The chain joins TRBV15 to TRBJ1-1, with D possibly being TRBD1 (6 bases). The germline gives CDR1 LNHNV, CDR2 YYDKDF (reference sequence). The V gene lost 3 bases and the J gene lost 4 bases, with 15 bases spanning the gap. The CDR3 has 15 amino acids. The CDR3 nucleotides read TGTGCCACCAGCAGGGCGCCGGGGGCGAGCACTGAAGCTTTCTTT. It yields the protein CATSRAPGASTEAFF.

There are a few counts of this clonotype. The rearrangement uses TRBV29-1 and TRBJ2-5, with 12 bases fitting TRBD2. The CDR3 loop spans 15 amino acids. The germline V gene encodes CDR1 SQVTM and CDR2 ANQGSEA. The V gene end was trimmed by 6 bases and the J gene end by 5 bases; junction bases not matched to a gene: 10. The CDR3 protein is CSVEASGRADETQYF. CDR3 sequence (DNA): TGCAGCGTGGAGGCTAGCGGGAGGGCCGACGAGACCCAGTACTTC.

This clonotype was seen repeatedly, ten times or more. The CDR3 region has the DNA TGCGCCAGCGGATACGGGACTAGCGGGAGGGCAGATACGCAGTATTTT. This sequence encodes CASGYGTSGRADTQYF. The chain couples TRBV10-2 to TRBJ2-3, with 16 nucleotides matching TRBD2. Per germline, CDR1 WSHSY and CDR2 SAAADI. The V and J ends lost 8 bases and 4 bases, in that order; junction bases with no gene match: 6. This CDR3 is 16 amino acids long.

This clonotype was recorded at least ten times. CDR3 region: CASSLEQPSHYGYTF. For the CDR3, the DNA is TGTGCCAGCAGCTTAGAACAGCCTTCTCACTATGGCTACACCTTC. V gene TRBV7-8 combines with J gene TRBJ1-2; no clear D gene. The CDR3 has 15 amino acids. The germline CDR1 and CDR2 sequences are SGHVS and FQNEAQ. The V and J ends lost 1 base and 3 bases respectively, with 12 bases between them.

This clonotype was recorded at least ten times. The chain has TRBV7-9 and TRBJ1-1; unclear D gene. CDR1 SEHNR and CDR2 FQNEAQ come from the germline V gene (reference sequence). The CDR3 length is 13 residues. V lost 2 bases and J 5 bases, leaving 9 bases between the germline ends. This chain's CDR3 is CASSLQERTEAFF. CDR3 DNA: TGTGCCAGCAGCTTACAAGAGAGGACTGAAGCTTTCTTT.

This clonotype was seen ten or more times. CDR3 loop: CASSFSGDGVGGYTF. For the CDR3, the DNA is TGTGCCAGCAGCTTCTCAGGGGATGGGGTCGGTGGCTACACCTTC. The chain carries TRBV9 and TRBJ1-2, with D possibly being TRBD1 (6 bases). The CDR3 totals 15 residues. V was clipped by 4 bases and J by 7 bases, with 20 bases between them. The germline V gene has CDR1 SGDLS and CDR2 YYNGEE. Drawing the rest from reference TRBV9 and TRBJ1-2, the complete variable domain is DSGVTQTPKHLITATGQRVTLRCSPRSGDLSVYWYQQSLDQGLQFLIQYYNGEERAKGNILERFSAQQFPDLHSELNLSSLELGDSALYFCASSFSGDGVGGYTFGSGTRLTVV.

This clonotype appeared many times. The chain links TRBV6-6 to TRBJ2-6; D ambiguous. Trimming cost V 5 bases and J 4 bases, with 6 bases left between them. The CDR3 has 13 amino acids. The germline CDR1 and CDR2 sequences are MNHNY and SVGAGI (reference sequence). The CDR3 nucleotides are TGTGCCAGCAGTACCTACGGGGCCAACGTCCTGACTTTC. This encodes CASSTYGANVLTF.

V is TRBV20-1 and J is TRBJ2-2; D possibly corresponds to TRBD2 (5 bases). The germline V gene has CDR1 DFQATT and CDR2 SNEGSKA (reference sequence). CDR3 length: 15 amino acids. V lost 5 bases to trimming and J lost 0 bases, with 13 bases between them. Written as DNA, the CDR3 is TGCAGTGCTTCTCAGACTAACGCGAACACCGGGGAGCTGTTTTTT. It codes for CSASQTNANTGELFF.

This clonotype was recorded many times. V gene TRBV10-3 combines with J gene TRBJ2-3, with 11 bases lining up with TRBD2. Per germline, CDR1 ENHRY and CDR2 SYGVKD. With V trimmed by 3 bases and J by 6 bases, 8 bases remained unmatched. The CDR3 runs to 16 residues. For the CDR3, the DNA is TGTGCCATCAGTGAATTTCTAGCGGGGGGTTTGGATACGCAGTATTTT. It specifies CAISEFLAGGLDTQYF.

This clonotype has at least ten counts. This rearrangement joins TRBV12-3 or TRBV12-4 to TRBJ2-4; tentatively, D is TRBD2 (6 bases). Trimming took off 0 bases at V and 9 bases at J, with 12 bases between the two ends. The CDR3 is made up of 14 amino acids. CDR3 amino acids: CASSLAGGGVIQYF. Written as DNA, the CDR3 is TGTGCCAGCAGTTTAGCCGGGGGAGGCGTCATTCAGTACTTC.

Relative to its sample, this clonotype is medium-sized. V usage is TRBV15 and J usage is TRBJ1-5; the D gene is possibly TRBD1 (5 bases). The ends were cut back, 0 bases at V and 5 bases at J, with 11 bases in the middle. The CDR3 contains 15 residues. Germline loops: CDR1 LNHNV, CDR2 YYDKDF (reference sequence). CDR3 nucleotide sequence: TGTGCCACCAGCAGAGATCGGGAGGGGTATCAGCCCCAGCATTTT. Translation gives CATSRDREGYQPQHF.